This T cell receptor beta chain was recovered during a study of T cell responses to AZD1222 COVID-19 vaccine. Regarding the study as a whole: It was only after the peak T cell response that any repertoires were sampled.

A word on this clone: Its antigen is not identified.

The protocol was immunoSEQ multiplex PCR, while the TCRdb copy is restricted to in-frame clones and leaves out a portion. The sample shows around 140,000 clones, approximately 85% of them seen only once. This clonotype was sampled from an adult who received the MenACWY meningococcal vaccine as a control. The source material was peripheral blood, sampled 28 days after the second dose of the MenACWY control vaccine.

The CDR3 DNA sequence: TGCGCCAGCAGACCAGACAGGGCCTCCTACAATGAGCAGTTCTTC. Its protein product is CASRPDRASYNEQFF. This rearrangement joins TRBV5-1 to TRBJ2-1; 7 bases agree with TRBD1. The CDR3 has 15 amino acids. The V and J ends lost 5 bases and 0 bases, in that order; junction bases with no gene match: 5. The germline CDR1 and CDR2 sequences are SGHRS and YFSETQ.